A selection of T cell receptor beta chains follows, all from one sample in a study of cytomegalovirus exposure and HLA in healthy donors. TCRdb's table, derived via immunoSEQ multiplex PCR, lists solely in-frame clones and lacks some. This sample has around 190,000 clones; roughly 86% occur once, and the top ten carry 3.4%. Sequencing was carried out using PBMCs. These receptor sequences come from a man aged 40-55 years in good health and CMV-seropositive. Each CDR3 is given with its conserved first and last residue. The D gene is left open where the match is weak. Clone size is stated in some rows and not others, as once, few, many or a class when expanded.

TRBJ1-1	-	TRBV6-4	TRBD1	CASSDSGWDRVINTEAFF	TGTGCCAGCAGTGACTCGGGTTGGGACAGGGTTATAAACACTGAAGCTTTCTTT
TRBJ1-4	-	TRBV7-9	-	CASSQGPVEVLNEKLFF	TGTGCCAGCAGCCAAGGCCCAGTCGAGGTCCTTAATGAAAAACTGTTTTTT
TRBJ2-7	-	TRBV5-4	TRBD1	CASSPGTGVTYEQYF	TGTGCCAGCAGCCCCGGGACAGGGGTAACCTACGAGCAGTACTTC
TRBJ1-5	-	TRBV30	TRBD1	CAWGLQGAPNQPQHF	TGTGCCTGGGGATTACAGGGGGCTCCAAATCAGCCCCAGCATTTT
TRBJ1-1	-	TRBV28	-	CALRGDRDTEAFF	TGTGCCCTACGGGGGGATAGAGACACTGAAGCTTTCTTT
TRBJ2-1	-	TRBV10-2	TRBD2	CASRRTSDYNEQFF	TGCGCCAGCAGGCGGACTAGCGACTACAATGAGCAGTTCTTC
TRBJ2-5	-	TRBV9	TRBD2	CASSVGDGRLKTQYF	TGTGCCAGCAGCGTAGGGGACGGGAGGTTGAAGACCCAGTACTTC
TRBJ2-7	-	TRBV5-4	-	CASSQDGGTSSYEQYF	TGTGCCAGCAGCCAAGATGGGGGGACCAGCTCCTACGAGCAGTACTTC
TRBJ1-2	-	TRBV6-1	TRBD1	CASSRDSYGYTF	TGTGCCAGCAGTCGGGACAGTTATGGCTACACCTTC
TRBJ2-7	-	TRBV7-9	TRBD2	CASSLGVRGGNDEQYF	TGTGCCAGCAGCTTAGGAGTCCGGGGGGGGAACGACGAGCAGTACTTC
TRBJ2-3	-	TRBV6-1	TRBD2	CAGTSGGAGDTQYF	TGTGCCGGAACTAGCGGGGGGGCCGGAGATACGCAGTATTTT
TRBJ1-1	-	TRBV5-1	-	CASKTGNTEAFF	TGCGCCAGCAAGACAGGGAACACTGAAGCTTTCTTT
TRBJ2-5	-	TRBV29-1	-	CSVAETVVTQYF	TGCAGCGTTGCGGAGACGGTGGTGACCCAGTACTTC
TRBJ2-1	-	TRBV7-8	TRBD2	CASSFLAGGFEQFF	TGTGCCAGCAGCTTTCTAGCGGGAGGCTTTGAGCAGTTCTTC
TRBJ1-2	once	TRBV6-1	TRBD1	CASSEGTGPYYGYTF	TGTGCCAGCAGTGAAGGGACAGGTCCATATTATGGCTACACCTTC
TRBJ1-6	few	TRBV29-1	-	CSVRTGQYNSPLHF	TGCAGCGTCCGGACCGGACAGTATAATTCACCCCTCCACTTT
TRBJ2-7	-	TRBV6-1	-	CASSRDRTTAYF	TGTGCCAGCAGTCGCGACCGGACTACTGCGTACTTC
TRBJ2-7	-	TRBV5-1	TRBD2	CASSPGTSPGYEQYF	TGCGCCAGCAGCCCCGGGACTAGTCCCGGGTACGAGCAGTACTTC
TRBJ1-2	-	TRBV6-5	-	CASRDGGGRGYGYTF	TGTGCCAGCAGGGACGGGGGGGGGCGCGGCTATGGCTACACCTTC
TRBJ2-1	-	TRBV5-8	TRBD2	CASRRPGTSGGAFYNEQFF	TGTGCCAGCAGACGTCCCGGGACTAGCGGGGGGGCCTTCTACAATGAGCAGTTCTTC
TRBJ1-1	-	TRBV11-1	TRBD1	CASSRGQMNTEAFF	TGTGCCAGCAGCCGGGGACAGATGAACACTGAAGCTTTCTTT
TRBJ2-3	-	TRBV2	TRBD2	CASSPGGTGTDTQYF	TGTGCCAGCAGCCCGGGGGGAACGGGGACAGATACGCAGTATTTT
TRBJ1-2	-	TRBV5-8	-	CASSVAGERGYTF	TGTGCCAGCAGCGTGGCCGGGGAGAGGGGCTACACCTTC
TRBJ2-7	-	TRBV2	-	CASNFSPGAQPYEQYF	TGTGCCAGCAACTTCTCCCCAGGGGCCCAGCCCTACGAGCAGTACTTC
TRBJ1-3	-	TRBV7-2	TRBD1	CASSLQGQVANTIYF	TGTGCCAGCAGCTTACAGGGACAGGTTGCCAACACCATATATTTT
TRBJ2-7	few	TRBV19	TRBD1	CASSRNRGPSYEQYF	TGTGCCAGTAGTAGAAACAGGGGGCCCTCCTACGAGCAGTACTTC
TRBJ1-4	-	TRBV5-1	-	CASSPGANEKLFF	TGCGCCAGCAGCCCAGGGGCCAACGAAAAACTGTTTTTT
TRBJ2-3	once	TRBV27	-	CASSLLAQDTQYF	TGTGCCAGCAGTTTATTGGCCCAAGATACGCAGTATTTT
TRBJ1-4	-	TRBV5-4	-	CASSLAGRDEKLFF	TGTGCCAGCAGCTTGGCAGGGCGAGATGAAAAACTGTTTTTT
TRBJ1-5	few	TRBV19	TRBD1	CASTDGAGGHSNQPQHF	TGTGCCAGTACGGATGGGGCAGGGGGCCACAGCAATCAGCCCCAGCATTTT
TRBJ1-2	-	TRBV19	TRBD1	CASSSAGTGGGLGYGYTF	TGTGCCAGTAGCTCAGCCGGGACAGGGGGCGGCTTAGGCTATGGCTACACCTTC
TRBJ2-7	-	TRBV5-1	-	CAFFKQKAAYEQYF	TGCGCTTTTTTCAAGCAGAAGGCGGCATACGAGCAGTACTTC
TRBJ1-5	-	TRBV4-2	-	CASSHSGNRNQPQHF	TGTGCCAGCAGCCATTCAGGGAATCGCAATCAGCCCCAGCATTTT
TRBJ2-7	-	TRBV6-6	TRBD2	CASSSNLAGHLEQYF	TGTGCCAGCAGTTCAAACTTAGCGGGACATCTCGAGCAGTACTTC
TRBJ2-5	-	TRBV15	-	CATSRDLDYQETQYF	TGTGCCACCAGCAGAGATTTGGACTATCAAGAGACCCAGTACTTC
TRBJ2-7	-	TRBV2	-	CASSESTGYEQYF	TGTGCCAGCAGTGAAAGTACAGGCTACGAGCAGTACTTC
TRBJ1-2	-	TRBV5-4	-	CASSLRPGDGYTF	TGTGCCAGCAGCTTGCGCCCAGGGGATGGCTACACCTTC
TRBJ2-5	once	TRBV7-2	-	CASSLVSGRETQYF	TGTGCCAGCAGCTTAGTTTCGGGGAGGGAGACCCAGTACTTC
TRBJ2-7	-	TRBV21-1	-	CASSKGEREGLYEQYF	TGTGCCAGCAGCAAAGGTGAGAGGGAGGGCCTCTACGAGCAGTACTTC
TRBJ2-7	-	TRBV4-1	TRBD1	CASSQDRDSPFYEQYF	TGCGCCAGCAGCCAAGATAGGGACAGCCCCTTCTACGAGCAGTACTTC
TRBJ2-2	-	TRBV7-2	TRBD2	CAAGLAGVGGELFF	TGTGCCGCCGGACTAGCGGGAGTAGGCGGGGAGCTGTTTTTT
TRBJ2-7	-	TRBV27	TRBD2	CASSPGTSGRVEQYF	TGTGCCAGCAGTCCCGGGACTAGCGGGAGAGTAGAGCAGTACTTC
TRBJ2-5	-	TRBV5-1	-	CASSLEWGEETQYF	TGCGCCAGCAGCTTGGAATGGGGAGAAGAGACCCAGTACTTC
TRBJ2-5	-	TRBV2	-	CASSEASVGVETQYF	TGTGCCAGCAGTGAAGCTTCCGTGGGAGTTGAGACCCAGTACTTC
TRBJ1-3	-	TRBV5-1	-	CASSLSGGPGSGNTIYF	TGCGCCAGCAGCTTGAGCGGGGGACCTGGATCTGGAAACACCATATATTTT
TRBJ2-1	-	TRBV4-1	-	CASSQAQGPYNEQFF	TGCGCCAGCAGCCAAGCGCAGGGCCCCTACAATGAGCAGTTCTTC
TRBJ2-4	-	TRBV7-8	-	CASSLGNGNIQYF	TGTGCCAGCAGCTTAGGAAACGGGAACATTCAGTACTTC
TRBJ1-5	-	TRBV7-3	-	CASSLEHLQPQHF	TGTGCCAGCAGCTTGGAGCATTTACAGCCCCAGCATTTT